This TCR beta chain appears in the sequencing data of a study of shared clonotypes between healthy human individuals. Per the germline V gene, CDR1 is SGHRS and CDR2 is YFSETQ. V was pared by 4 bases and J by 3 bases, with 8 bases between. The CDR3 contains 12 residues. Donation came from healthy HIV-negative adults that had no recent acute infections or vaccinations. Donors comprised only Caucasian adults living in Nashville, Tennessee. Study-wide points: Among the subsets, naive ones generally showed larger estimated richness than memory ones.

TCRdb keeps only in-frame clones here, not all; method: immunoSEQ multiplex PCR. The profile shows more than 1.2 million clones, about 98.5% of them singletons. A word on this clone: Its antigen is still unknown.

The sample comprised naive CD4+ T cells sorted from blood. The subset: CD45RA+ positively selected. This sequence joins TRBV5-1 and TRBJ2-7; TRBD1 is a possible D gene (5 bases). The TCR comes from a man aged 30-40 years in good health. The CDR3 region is CASSKTDYEQYF. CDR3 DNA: TGCGCCAGCAGCAAGACAGACTACGAGCAGTACTTC.